In this sample, the clone carrying this T cell receptor (beta chain) turned up a few times. Every isolated RNA sample was fully reverse transcribed, so sequencing captured expressed TCRB transcripts. Clones were sequenced by immunoSEQ multiplex PCR, and TCRdb holds only the in-frame ones, with some missing. The data contain 300,000 to 400,000 clones, approximately 11% of them singletons. This sample was included in a study of beta chain features in type 1 diabetes. Germline loops: CDR1 SGHAT, CDR2 FQDESV (reference sequence). V lost 1 base, J lost 0 bases, and 7 bases lay in between. The CDR3 is made up of 14 amino acids.

The chain links TRBV11-1 to TRBJ2-7, with no clear D. The origin of this receptor is a woman aged 25 to 39 in good health. Sequencing used naive CD4+ T cells from blood. The CDR3 bases are TGTGCCAGCAGCTTAGTTTCGAGCTCCTACGAGCAGTACTTC. It encodes CASSLVSSSYEQYF.